Below, 29 T cell receptor beta chains from the same sample are listed, as sequenced in a study of blood T cells in healthy people across ages (dated by TCRdb to about 2015). Library generation was performed with 5' RACE. Instrument on record: Illumina HiSeq 2500. The second PCR ran for roughly 7 to 12 cycles and used a J-beta primer mix along with a sample-barcoded 5' primer. The public reads were reanalyzed by TCRdb: fastp trimming at Q25, MiXCR alignment, in-frame beta chains only. Rows are combined by CDR3 protein, so each entry shows the most common genes and DNA. This sample lists some 1.5 million distinct CDR3 sequences; around 40% were detected once. Less than 5% of the sample is taken by the ten largest. Sequenced sample: blood. Every receptor here comes from a woman between 18 and 29 years old in good health.

The J gene is TRBJ2-1, the V gene TRBV6-2 or TRBV6-3; 8 bases align to TRBD2. The V and J ends lost 0 bases and 6 bases, in that order; junction bases with no gene match: 7. The CDR3 runs to 16 residues. The germline CDR1 and CDR2 sequences are MNHEY and SVGEGT. For the CDR3, the DNA is TGTGCCAGCAGTTACTCGTGGGGACTAGTTGGCAATGAGCAGTTCTTC. It encodes CASSYSWGLVGNEQFF.

The V and J genes are TRBV4-1 and TRBJ2-3, with TRBD2 matching over 10 bases. Germline V gives CDR1 MGHRA, CDR2 YSYEKL. This CDR3 has 17 residues. V was pared by 4 bases and J by 4 bases, with 11 bases of the junction left unmatched. CDR3 residues: CASSRLAGGGGPDTQYF. The CDR3 nucleotides are TGCGCCAGCAGCCGTTTAGCGGGAGGCGGTGGCCCAGATACGCAGTATTTT.

This clonotype was counted many times. The chain employs TRBV4-1 and TRBJ1-2; D is uncertain. Trimming left V 0 bases short and J 3 bases short, with 11 bases between. Germline V CDR1 and CDR2: MGHRA, YSYEKL. CDR3 size: 15 residues. This CDR3 is CASSQDRPEDYGYTF. CDR3 DNA: TGCGCCAGCAGCCAAGATCGCCCAGAGGACTATGGCTACACCTTC.

The CDR3 region has the DNA TGTGCCAGCAGCTTCCCGACTAGCGGGAGGGCTTTTGAGCAGTTCTTC. Protein sequence: CASSFPTSGRAFEQFF. The chain couples TRBV7-2 to TRBJ2-1, with 14 bases identical to TRBD2. Losses at the gene ends were 3 bases for V and 9 bases for J; bases not matched to a gene: 7. Looked up from germline, CDR1 is SGHTA and CDR2 is FQGNSA. The CDR3 has 16 residues.

This clonotype was counted a few times. The rearrangement uses TRBV20-1 and TRBJ2-7, with 7 bases fitting TRBD2. This CDR3 is 12 amino acids long. Germline values: CDR1 DFQATT, CDR2 SNEGSKA (reference sequence). CDR3 in DNA: TGCACCGTGCGGGGGTCGTCCTACGAGCAGTACTTC. It is translated as CTVRGSSYEQYF.

Notes on this clonotype: At one end the junction does not follow the germline gene, possibly because of a read error. V is TRBV28 and J is TRBJ1-2; weak D call: TRBD1 (5 bases). CDR3 length: 14 residues. Germline CDR1 is MDHEN and CDR2 is SYDVKM. The CDR3 is CATSSQEINYGYTF. The CDR3 nucleotides read TGTGCCACCAGTTCACAGGAGATAAACTATGGCTACACCTTC.

This clonotype was picked up many times. This chain connects TRBV25-1 to TRBJ1-5; 7 nucleotides agree with TRBD1. The CDR3 runs 13 residues. Germline CDR1 reads MGHDK; CDR2 reads SYGVNS. V was clipped by 4 bases and J by 6 bases; unmatched bases: 3. In DNA, the CDR3 is TGTGCCAGCAGTGCAGGGACAGCTCAGCCCCAGCATTTT. It translates to CASSAGTAQPQHF.

The rearrangement links TRBV29-1 to TRBJ2-1; TRBD1 aligns across 9 bases. With V trimmed by 6 bases and J by 8 bases, 14 bases remained unmatched. CDR1 and CDR2 (germline): SQVTM, ANQGSEA. The CDR3 length is 15 residues. This CDR3 reads CSVPGQGTLHDEQFF. For the CDR3, the DNA is TGCAGCGTCCCGGGACAGGGAACTTTACACGATGAGCAGTTCTTC.

V and J are TRBV9 and TRBJ2-5; D might be TRBD1 or TRBD2, each matching 5 bases. The germline gives CDR1 SGDLS, CDR2 YYNGEE. The CDR3 runs 15 residues. Trimming pared 5 bases from V and 11 bases from J, leaving 25 bases between. CDR3 sequence (DNA): TGTGCCAGCAGAGCCTGGTCCGGGACGGATAATGAGCAGTACTTC. Amino acids: CASRAWSGTDNEQYF.

The chain carries TRBV9 and TRBJ2-7; 7 bases line up with TRBD2. The CDR3 sequence is 15 residues long. Trimming took 10 bases from V and 2 from J; bases not matched to a gene: 15. Germline CDR1 SGDLS, CDR2 YYNGEE. CDR3 residues: CACALDQAGTYEQYF. In nucleotides, the CDR3 is TGTGCCTGCGCATTAGACCAAGCGGGGACCTACGAGCAGTACTTC.

This clonotype appeared a few times. The chain uses TRBV7-2 and TRBJ2-1, with TRBD2 matching 13 bases. CDR1 SGHTA and CDR2 FQGNSA come from the germline V gene. The CDR3 is 16 amino acids. The V and J ends lost 5 bases and 9 bases, in that order; junction bases with no gene match: 10. The CDR3 here is CASSQLAGGPGSEQFF. CDR3 sequence (DNA): TGTGCCAGCAGCCAACTAGCGGGGGGGCCTGGGAGTGAGCAGTTCTTC.

The rearrangement links TRBV4-1 to TRBJ2-7; possibly TRBD1 for D (6 bases). V lost 2 bases and J 1 base, leaving 9 bases between the germline ends. The CDR3 consists of 14 residues. CDR1 is MGHRA and CDR2 is YSYEKL in the germline V gene. In DNA, the CDR3 is TGCGCCAGCAGCCAACGACAGGCGTCCTACGAGCAGTACTTC. It encodes CASSQRQASYEQYF.

A few counts support this clonotype. The J gene is TRBJ2-5, the V gene TRBV7-2; D is undetermined. There are 18 residues in the CDR3. Germline V gene data show CDR1 as SGHTA and CDR2 as FQGNSA. The V and J ends lost 1 base and 4 bases respectively, with 22 bases between them. The CDR3 coding sequence is TGTGCCAGCAGCTTAGGCACACAAGGAATTCTAACGTCAGAGACCCAGTACTTC. Encoded protein: CASSLGTQGILTSETQYF.

In its sample, this clonotype was seen many times. J is TRBJ2-1 and V is TRBV27; TRBD2 matches at 15 bases. Looked up from germline, CDR1 is MNHEY and CDR2 is SMNVEV (reference sequence). This CDR3 is built from 15 residues. V trimming: 6 bases; J trimming: 7 bases; junction bases outside the gene matches: 4. CDR3 sequence (DNA): TGTGCCAGCAGCTTAGGGACTAGCGGGAGGAATGAGCAGTTCTTC. This codes for CASSLGTSGRNEQFF.

This clonotype was seen more than once but under ten times. The chain combines TRBV7-2 with TRBJ2-3; no clear D gene. This CDR3 is 14 amino acids long. V lost 3 bases to trimming and J lost 5 bases, with 12 bases between them. CDR1 and CDR2 (germline): SGHTA, FQGNSA. The CDR3 protein is CASSFYRVIDTQYF. The CDR3 DNA reads as TGTGCCAGCAGCTTCTACCGAGTAATAGATACGCAGTATTTT.

The chain has TRBV5-1 and TRBJ2-5; 9 nucleotides align to TRBD2. The DNA end is a closer match to TRBJ2-7, so the J assignment may be wrong. This CDR3 spans 15 amino acids. CDR1 and CDR2 from the germline V gene are SGHRS and YFSETQ. The CDR3 region is CASGSGTSLDGEQYF. In nucleotides, the CDR3 is TGCGCCAGCGGCTCGGGGACTAGCCTTGATGGCGAGCAGTACTTC.

The V call is TRBV4-3, the J call TRBJ2-7; D gene uncertain. The ends were cut back, 3 bases at V and 2 bases at J, with 8 bases in the middle. This CDR3 is built from 13 residues. The germline CDR1 and CDR2 sequences are LGHNA and YSLEER. The CDR3 sequence is CASSQELAYEQYF. The DNA of the CDR3 is TGCGCCAGCAGCCAGGAGCTAGCCTACGAGCAGTACTTC.

This chain joins TRBV5-1 and TRBJ2-5; D may be TRBD1 or TRBD2 (5 bases each). The V gene's germline CDR1 is SGHRS and CDR2 YFSETQ. V was clipped by 0 bases and J by 11 bases, with 17 bases between them. This CDR3 spans 14 amino acids. CDR3: CASSLGGIHNEQYF. The CDR3 bases are TGCGCCAGCAGCTTGGGGGGGATCCACAATGAGCAGTACTTC.

The chain has TRBV6-1 and TRBJ2-1, with a weak D call TRBD2 (6 bases). The V gene's germline CDR1 is MNHNS and CDR2 SASEGT. Trimming left V 3 bases short and J 7 bases short, with 22 bases between. This CDR3 spans 17 amino acids. Here the CDR3 reads CASSEKWVGSPRNEQFF. For the CDR3, the DNA is TGTGCCAGCAGTGAGAAATGGGTCGGGAGCCCAAGGAATGAGCAGTTCTTC.

The chain carries TRBV10-3 and TRBJ1-6, with TRBD1 identical over 9 bases. The CDR3 runs to 16 residues. The V gene's germline CDR1 is ENHRY and CDR2 SYGVKD. V lost 6 bases to trimming and J lost 7 bases; unmatched junction nucleotides: 10. DNA of the CDR3: TGTGCCATCAGCCCCGGGACAGGGAAAGGGAATTCACCCCTCCACTTT. Translated: CAISPGTGKGNSPLHF.

The gene calls are TRBV30 and TRBJ2-7; the D is unclear. The CDR3 sequence is 13 residues long. Germline CDR1 and CDR2: GTSNPN and SVGIG (reference sequence). The V end lost 0 bases, the J end lost 6 bases, and 12 bases lay between the germline ends. CDR3 nucleotides: TGTGCCTGGAGTGTAGGGCAGCTAACCGAGCAGTACTTC. The encoded protein is CAWSVGQLTEQYF.

The V gene is TRBV12-3 or TRBV12-4, the J gene TRBJ2-3; no reliable D call. CDR3 length: 13 residues. V was clipped by 6 bases and J by 4 bases, with 11 bases between them. CDR3 DNA sequence: TGTGCCAGCAGGGAAAACATCGCAGATACGCAGTATTTT. Translating gives CASRENIADTQYF.

This clonotype was seen a few times. Sequence at one end of the junction differs from germline and may be a read error. The V gene is TRBV7-7, the J gene TRBJ2-7, with unresolved D. The length of the CDR3 is 14 residues. Germline-derived CDR1 and CDR2 are SSHAT and FNYEAQ (reference sequence). CDR3 coding DNA: TGTGCTAGCAGCTTAGGGTTCGGATCCTACGAGCAGTACTTC. Its translation is CASSLGFGSYEQYF.

Regarding this clonotype: A much larger clone differs by one base, so this may be a read error. V and J are TRBV20-1 and TRBJ2-1; D possibly corresponds to TRBD1 (5 bases). The J call is doubtful: the DNA matches TRBJ2-7 better. Germline V gives CDR1 DFQATT, CDR2 SNEGSKA (reference sequence). The CDR3 totals 16 residues. The CDR3 protein is CSARDRVKGTYNEQYF. CDR3 DNA sequence: TGCAGTGCTAGAGACAGGGTGAAAGGTACCTACAATGAGCAGTACTTC.

This clonotype was recorded once. The chain joins TRBV7-2 to TRBJ1-4, with 7 bases lining up with TRBD1. V was clipped by 5 bases and J by 0 bases; unmatched bases: 12. The CDR3 extends over 18 amino acids. The germline V gene encodes CDR1 SGHTA and CDR2 FQGNSA. This CDR3 is CASSRDSPMGATNEKLFF. The CDR3 region has the DNA TGTGCCAGCAGCCGGGACAGTCCAATGGGGGCAACTAATGAAAAACTGTTTTTT.

This sequence joins TRBV18 and TRBJ1-4, with TRBD1 identical over 8 bases. Germline V gives CDR1 KGHSH, CDR2 LQKENI. The CDR3 runs 16 residues. V trimming: 3 bases; J trimming: 7 bases; junction bases outside the gene matches: 10. The CDR3 region is CASSPDQGAGAEKLFF. CDR3 DNA sequence: TGTGCCAGCTCACCGGACCAGGGGGCGGGGGCTGAAAAACTGTTTTTT.

This clonotype has just a few counts. This sequence joins TRBV4-3 and TRBJ1-2, with D perhaps TRBD1 (6 bases). The CDR3 contains 17 residues. CDR1 and CDR2 (germline): LGHNA, YSLEER. Trimming cost V 0 bases and J 3 bases, with 17 bases left between them. The CDR3 nucleotides read TGCGCCAGCAGCCAAGAGCTGGGACACCTGGGCGACTATGGCTACACCTTC. As protein: CASSQELGHLGDYGYTF.

The V call is TRBV5-1, the J call TRBJ2-7; the match to TRBD2 covers 13 bases. J was trimmed by 6 bases and V by 4 bases; bases with no gene match: 13. The CDR3 loop spans 17 amino acids. Looked up from germline, CDR1 is SGHRS and CDR2 is YFSETQ. CDR3 DNA: TGCGCCAGCAGCCACGGACTAGCGGGAGTTTCTGTTGGCGAGCAGTACTTC. The encoded protein is CASSHGLAGVSVGEQYF.

The chain carries TRBV5-1 and TRBJ1-6; 11 nucleotides align to TRBD1. Germline trimming cut 0 bases from V and 6 bases from J; bases unmatched to any gene: 8. CDR1 and CDR2 (germline): SGHRS, YFSETQ. This CDR3 spans 18 amino acids. The DNA of the CDR3 is TGCGCCAGCAGCTTGGGCCTGACCGGGACAGGGGGTAATTCACCCCTCCACTTT. It encodes CASSLGLTGTGGNSPLHF. Full variable domain (outside the CDR3, taken from reference TRBV5-1 and TRBJ1-6): KAGVTQTPRYLIKTRGQQVTLSCSPISGHRSVSWYQQTPGQGLQFLFEYFSETQRNKGNFPGRFSGRQFSNSRSEMNVSTLELGDSALYLCASSLGLTGTGGNSPLHFGNGTRLTVT.